This T cell receptor beta chain was retrieved from a study of technical replicates of blood from a handful of donors. Germline CDR1 and CDR2: GTSNPN and SVGIG (reference sequence). The V and J ends lost 5 bases and 7 bases, in that order; junction bases with no gene match: 9. The CDR3 contains 14 residues. Profiling relied on immunoSEQ multiplex PCR, and the TCRdb table lists in-frame clones only, not all of them. Of about 56,000 clones in the sample, nearly 95% were seen once. This chain uses TRBV30 with TRBJ1-4; 8 bases are shared with TRBD1. The sequence came from a human donor in good health. Some clones in this sample may be carry-over from other donors' samples. The specimen was PBMCs. The CDR3 is CAWDGQGASEKLFF. The CDR3 bases are TGTGCCTGGGACGGCCAGGGGGCCTCTGAAAAACTGTTTTTT. The variable domain in full, completed from reference TRBV30 and TRBJ1-4, reads SQTIHQWPATLVQPVGSPLSLECTVEGTSNPNLYWYRQAAGRGLQLLFYSVGIGQISSEVPQNLSASRPQDRQFILSSKKLLLSDSGFYLCAWDGQGASEKLFFGSGTQLSVL.